This T cell receptor beta chain came from a study of identical twins. This clonotype was detected many times. As yet, its antigen is unknown. CDR3 length: 14 residues. The V gene's germline CDR1 is SGHTA and CDR2 FQGNSA. Trimming took 1 base from V and 0 from J, leaving 5 bases between them. Study observations and caveats: Fewer insertions characterized abundant cord blood beta clonotypes, whereas memory repertoires showed none. Twin pairs' shared out-of-frame alpha sequences were enriched in low generation probability.

Template switching added a universal primer binding site, and final cDNA carried unique molecular identifiers. TCRdb itself ran the 5' RACE reads through MiXCR, one entry per CDR3 protein. The sample lists around 510,000 distinct CDR3 sequences; over 11% were seen once. There were only healthy Caucasians among the donors. The same sample was also studied in work on yellow fever vaccine responses in identical twins.

This TCR derives from a woman aged 18-29 years in good health. Sequencing was performed on CD4+ T cells sorted from blood. The rearrangement uses TRBV7-2 and TRBJ2-3; D remains unclear. This CDR3 reads CASSLVQSTDTQYF. In nucleotides, the CDR3 is TGTGCCAGCAGCTTAGTACAGAGCACAGATACGCAGTATTTT.